This entry lists 19 T cell receptor beta chains sequenced from one sample in a study of beta chain features in type 1 diabetes (dated by TCRdb to about 2018). Here is what the overall study found, with its caveats: Type 1 diabetes patients showed a moderate but significant shortening of TCRB CDR3 length in all four CD4+ subsets.

These receptors' antigens are unknown. Libraries were prepared through the immunoSEQ multiplex PCR assay. The entire amount of isolated RNA was reverse transcribed using the High Capacity cDNA Reverse Transcription Kit, so the sequenced TCRB transcripts were expressed ones. Not all clones reach the TCRdb copy of this immuneACCESS table, which keeps in-frame sequences only. Checked studies attribute under half of the gap to unresolved V genes and leave the rest unexplained. The sample has more than 250,000 clones on record, approximately 15% of them singletons. Less than 0.02% of the sample lies in the top ten. The specimen sequenced was naive CD4+ T cells from blood. The cell subset or site label corresponds to: true naive CD4+ T cells. These receptors were collected from a man younger than 30 with type 1 diabetes.

This sequence joins TRBV5-4 and TRBJ2-7; the D is unclear. The CDR3 loop spans 13 amino acids. Trimming shortened V by 2 bases and J by 3 bases, and 9 bases separated the two germline ends. Germline V CDR1 and CDR2: SGHNT, YYREEE (reference sequence). DNA of the CDR3: TGTGCCAGCAGCTTTGACAAGTACTACGAGCAGTACTTC. It yields the protein CASSFDKYYEQYF.

This clone was counted only a few times. The rearrangement links TRBV28 to TRBJ2-1, with 10 bases matching TRBD2. After removal of 6 bases from V and 4 bases from J, the junction contained 12 bases not matched to a gene. The CDR3 covers 17 residues. Looked up from germline, CDR1 is MDHEN and CDR2 is SYDVKM. The CDR3 reads CASSRPLSGRGYNEQFF. The CDR3 coding sequence is TGTGCCAGCAGCCGACCCCTCAGCGGGAGGGGGTACAATGAGCAGTTCTTC.

To note about this clone: The junction differs from germline at one of its ends, possibly a read error. The chain has TRBV7-9 and TRBJ1-2; TRBD1 agrees at 9 bases. The germline CDR1 and CDR2 sequences are SEHNR and FQNEAQ (reference sequence). This CDR3 is built from 15 residues. CDR3 nucleotides: TGTGCCAGCAGCATAGCCGGGACAGGGTACTATGGCTACACCTTC. This gives the protein CASSIAGTGYYGYTF.

This clone was counted a few times. This sequence joins TRBV6-6 and TRBJ1-2; D perhaps matches TRBD1 (6 bases). This CDR3 spans 14 amino acids. Looked up from germline, CDR1 is MNHNY and CDR2 is SVGAGI (reference sequence). Trimming left V 7 bases short and J 7 bases short, with 19 bases between. The CDR3 sequence: CASKVGTIGFGYTF. The DNA for the CDR3 is TGTGCCAGCAAAGTCGGGACAATAGGTTTTGGCTACACCTTC.

As regards this clone: At one boundary the junction diverges from the germline segment, which might be a read error. The chain is built from TRBV5-4 and TRBJ2-2, with D unresolved. CDR1 and CDR2 from the germline V gene are SGHNT and YYREEE (reference sequence). The CDR3 covers 12 residues. The CDR3 sequence is CASSRATEELFF. The CDR3 nucleotides are TGTGCCAGCAGCCGAGCGACCGAGGAGCTGTTTTTT. Looking up the rest from reference TRBV5-4 and TRBJ2-2 gives the full variable domain: ETGVTQSPTHLIKTRGQQVTLRCSSQSGHNTVSWYQQALGQGPQFIFQYYREEENGRGNFPPRFSGLQFPNYSSELNVNALELDDSALYLCASSRATEELFFGEGSRLTVL.

The rearrangement joins TRBV7-2 to TRBJ2-7; 9 bases are shared with TRBD1. Germline V gives CDR1 SGHTA, CDR2 FQGNSA. The CDR3 contains 15 residues. V lost 0 bases, J lost 4 bases, and 4 bases stayed unmatched. CDR3 sequence reads: CASSLAPQGAYEQYF. CDR3 bases: TGTGCCAGCAGCTTAGCGCCACAGGGGGCTTACGAGCAGTACTTC.

This clone was counted between two and nine times. The DNA of the CDR3 is TGTGCCAGCTCCCGAACTTCAAGCACAGATACGCAGTATTTT. Protein sequence: CASSRTSSTDTQYF. The V and J genes are TRBV18 and TRBJ2-3, with no clear D. The germline CDR1 and CDR2 sequences are KGHSH and LQKENI. The CDR3 consists of 14 residues. Trimming removed 6 bases from V and 0 bases from J, with 10 bases in between.

V and J are TRBV20-1 and TRBJ1-2, with unresolved D. V dropped 4 bases and J dropped 8 bases, with 8 bases sitting between them. This CDR3 is 10 amino acids long. The germline V gene has CDR1 DFQATT and CDR2 SNEGSKA (reference sequence). The CDR3 is CSATVRGYTF. The CDR3, as DNA: TGCAGTGCTACCGTACGGGGCTACACCTTC.

The chain is built from TRBV6-4 and TRBJ1-2, with TRBD1 matching 7 bases. Per germline, CDR1 MRHNA and CDR2 SNTAGT. The trim removed 6 bases at V and 5 bases at J, leaving 12 bases unmatched. The length of the CDR3 is 15 residues. CDR3: CASSAGTASSYGYTF. The CDR3 DNA follows: TGTGCCAGCAGCGCCGGGACAGCATCTTCGTATGGCTACACCTTC.

This clone was detected only a few times. The chain is built from TRBV29-1 and TRBJ2-6; TRBD1 matches 8 bases. This CDR3 spans 18 amino acids. CDR1 and CDR2 from the germline V gene are SQVTM and ANQGSEA. The ends lost 2 bases at V and 0 bases at J; junction bases unmatched: 9. CDR3 bases: TGCAGCGTTGAATTACGACAGGGGCCAAACTCTGGGGCCAACGTCCTGACTTTC. As protein: CSVELRQGPNSGANVLTF.

The chain is built from TRBV29-1 and TRBJ2-3, with TRBD2 identical over 8 bases. J lost 0 bases, V lost 8 bases, and 22 bases had no gene match. Germline V gives CDR1 SQVTM, CDR2 ANQGSEA. This CDR3 has 19 residues. CDR3 region: CSSRNGPLAGSSSTDTQYF. CDR3 in DNA: TGCAGCTCCCGGAACGGCCCGCTAGCGGGCTCCTCTAGCACAGATACGCAGTATTTT.

This clone has just a few counts. The V gene is TRBV5-1, the J gene TRBJ2-1; no clear D. V was cut by 4 bases and J by 9 bases, with 11 bases left in between. This CDR3 has 12 amino acids. The V gene's germline CDR1 is SGHRS and CDR2 YFSETQ. CDR3 nucleotide sequence: TGCGCCAGCAGCCCGAAGCGAGGTGAGCAGTTCTTC. Its protein is CASSPKRGEQFF.

As concerns this clone: The same CDR3 also results from other DNA sequences found in this sample. The chain has TRBV30 and TRBJ2-5, with D unclear. Germline values: CDR1 GTSNPN, CDR2 SVGIG (reference sequence). With 0 bases removed from V and 4 bases from J, the gap between germline ends came to 6 bases. The CDR3 runs 12 residues. This CDR3 is CAWSVLGETQYF. DNA for the CDR3: TGTGCCTGGAGTGTACTTGGAGAGACCCAGTACTTC.

CDR3 sequence: CASSAGDTQYF. CDR3 nucleotide sequence: TGTGCCAGCAGTGCAGGGGATACGCAGTATTTT. The chain employs TRBV2 and TRBJ2-3; maybe TRBD1 (5 bases). Germline lookup yields CDR1 SNHLY and CDR2 FYNNEI. The V end lost 4 bases, the J end lost 6 bases, and 5 bases lay between the germline ends. This CDR3 contains 11 residues.

This chain uses TRBV28 with TRBJ1-2; D is undetermined. CDR1 and CDR2 (germline): MDHEN, SYDVKM. The CDR3 has 14 residues. V dropped 4 bases and J dropped 2 bases, with 11 bases sitting between them. The CDR3 DNA reads TGTGCCAGCAGTTACAAGATACCCAACTATGGCTACACCTTC. Protein: CASSYKIPNYGYTF.

This rearrangement joins TRBV29-1 to TRBJ2-3, with D possibly matching TRBD2 (5 bases). Germline V gene lookup returns CDR1 SQVTM and CDR2 ANQGSEA. The CDR3 is 14 residues long. Trimming removed 6 bases at V and 0 bases at J, with 13 bases between. The CDR3 nucleotides are TGCAGCGTGGAACCTCGGACTAGCACAGATACGCAGTATTTT. Translation: CSVEPRTSTDTQYF.

The chain is built from TRBV19 and TRBJ1-2; 10 nucleotides match TRBD1. The V and J ends lost 3 bases and 2 bases, in that order; junction bases with no gene match: 6. Per germline, CDR1 LNHDA and CDR2 SQIVND (reference sequence). The CDR3 totals 16 residues. CDR3 nucleotides: TGTGCCAGTAGTATCCCGAGGACAGGGGGAAACTATGGCTACACCTTC. Its protein is CASSIPRTGGNYGYTF.

The genes are TRBV30 and TRBJ1-3; D not resolved. V dropped 4 bases and J dropped 0 bases, with 7 bases sitting between them. The CDR3 covers 13 residues. Per germline, CDR1 GTSNPN and CDR2 SVGIG (reference sequence). CDR3 coding DNA: TGTGCCTGGAACAGCCTCTCTGGAAACACCATATATTTT. Its protein is CAWNSLSGNTIYF.

The gene calls are TRBV19 and TRBJ2-7; tentative D call: TRBD1 (6 bases). This CDR3 contains 15 residues. The V and J ends lost 6 bases and 1 base respectively, with 16 bases between them. Looked up from germline, CDR1 is LNHDA and CDR2 is SQIVND (reference sequence). In DNA, the CDR3 is TGTGCCAGTAGCCCTGGGGGCGTTAGGTCCTACGAGCAGTACTTC. Translating gives CASSPGGVRSYEQYF.